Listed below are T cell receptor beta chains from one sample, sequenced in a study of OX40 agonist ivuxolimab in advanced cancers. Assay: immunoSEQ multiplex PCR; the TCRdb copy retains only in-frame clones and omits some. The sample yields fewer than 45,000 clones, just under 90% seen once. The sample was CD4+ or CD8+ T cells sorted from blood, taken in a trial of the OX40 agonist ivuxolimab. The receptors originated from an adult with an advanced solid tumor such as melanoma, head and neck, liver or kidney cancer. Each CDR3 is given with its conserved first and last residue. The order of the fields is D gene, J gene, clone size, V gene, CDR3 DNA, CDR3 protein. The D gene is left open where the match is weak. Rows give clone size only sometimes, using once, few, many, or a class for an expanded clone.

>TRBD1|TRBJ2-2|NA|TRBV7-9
TGTGCCAGCAGCTTTGGACAGGGGTACACCGGGGAGCTGTTTTTT
CASSFGQGYTGELFF
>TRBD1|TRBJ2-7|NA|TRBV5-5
TGTGCCAGCGGCTTTCCCGGGACAGGCTCCTACGAGCAGTACTTC
CASGFPGTGSYEQYF
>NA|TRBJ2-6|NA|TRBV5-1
TGCGCCAGCAGCTCTAAAGAAAACGGGTTCTCCGGGGCCAACGTCCTGACTTTC
CASSSKENGFSGANVLTF
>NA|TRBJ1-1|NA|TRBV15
TGTGCCACCAGCGGTCAGACAGGAGCTTTCTTT
CATSGQTGAFF
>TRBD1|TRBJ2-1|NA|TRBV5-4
TGTGCCAGCAGCCAGGGACAGGACTCTGAGCAGTTCTTC
CASSQGQDSEQFF
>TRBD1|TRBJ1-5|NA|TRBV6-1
TGTGCCAGCAGGGCAGGGGGTAGCAATCAGCCCCAGCATTTT
CASRAGGSNQPQHF
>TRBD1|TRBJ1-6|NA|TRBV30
TGTGCCAAATGGACAGGGCCTGGTTCACCCCTCCACTTT
CAKWTGPGSPLHF
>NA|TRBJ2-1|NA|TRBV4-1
TGCGCCAGCAGTCGGGAAGGTGGTGAGCAGTTCTTC
CASSREGGEQFF
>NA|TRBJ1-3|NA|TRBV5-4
TGTGCCAGCAGCTTGGCCGGGGGGGTTTCTGGAAACACCATATATTTT
CASSLAGGVSGNTIYF
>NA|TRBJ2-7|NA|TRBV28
TGTGCCAGCAGTTCAGGGGTCCCCGAGCAGTACTTC
CASSSGVPEQYF
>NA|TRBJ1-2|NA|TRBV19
TGTGCCAGTAGTATACTATTTGGACCCAACTATGGCTACACCTTC
CASSILFGPNYGYTF
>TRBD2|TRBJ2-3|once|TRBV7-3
TGTGCCAGCAGCTTAACCCCCCCGGGGGGTGGGGGTACGCAGTATTTT
CASSLTPPGGGGTQYF
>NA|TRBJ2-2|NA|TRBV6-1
TGTGCCACCGAGAACCTAACCGGGGAGCTGTTTTTT
CATENLTGELFF
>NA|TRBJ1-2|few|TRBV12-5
TGTGCTAGTGGTTTGGTACGTCCAGGGACCTATGGCTACACCTTC
CASGLVRPGTYGYTF
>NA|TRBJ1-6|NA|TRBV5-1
TGCGCCAGCCGGACGGTCAAGAGCTCCTATAATTCACCCCTCCACTTT
CASRTVKSSYNSPLHF
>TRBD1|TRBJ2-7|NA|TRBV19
TGTGCCAGTGCGATAACAGGGGGCGCGAAAGACGAGCAGTACTTC
CASAITGGAKDEQYF
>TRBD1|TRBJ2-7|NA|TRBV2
TGTGCCAGCAGCACACAGGGGTACGAGCAGTACTTC
CASSTQGYEQYF
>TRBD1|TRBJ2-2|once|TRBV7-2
TGTGCCAGCAGCTTTACAGGGGGCTTCACCGGGGAGCTGTTTTTT
CASSFTGGFTGELFF
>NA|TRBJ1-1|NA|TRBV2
TGTGCCAGCAGAGAGGGAATGGGGGAAACTGAAGCTTTCTTT
CASREGMGETEAFF
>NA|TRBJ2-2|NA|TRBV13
TGTGCCGGCTCGTGGAAAGGGGCGCACACCGGGGAGCTGTTTTTT
CAGSWKGAHTGELFF
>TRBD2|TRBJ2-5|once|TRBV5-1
TGCGCCAGCAGCTTACTAGCGGGGTCCCAAGAGACCCAGTACTTC
CASSLLAGSQETQYF
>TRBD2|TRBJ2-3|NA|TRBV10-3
TGTGCCGTAAAAACTAGCGGGAGTTCGGATACGCAGTATTTT
CAVKTSGSSDTQYF
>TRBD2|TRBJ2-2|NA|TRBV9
TGTGCCAGCAGCGGCGGGACTAGCGCTAACACCGGGGAGCTGTTTTTT
CASSGGTSANTGELFF
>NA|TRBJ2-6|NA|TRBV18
TGTGCCAGCTCACTAGGGGTCTTCTCTGGGGCCAACGTCCTGACTTTC
CASSLGVFSGANVLTF
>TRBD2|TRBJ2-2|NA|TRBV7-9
TGTGCCACCCGGGCGGGAGACGGGGAGCTGTTTTTT
CATRAGDGELFF
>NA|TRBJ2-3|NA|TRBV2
TGTGCCAGCAGACGAGCCTTAGGAACAGATACGCAGTATTTT
CASRRALGTDTQYF
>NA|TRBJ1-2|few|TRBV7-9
TGTGCCAGCAACGTCGGGGAGCGCGGCTACACCTTC
CASNVGERGYTF
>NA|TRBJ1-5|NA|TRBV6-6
TGTGCCAGCAGTTACTCGTCACAGCCCCAGCATTTT
CASSYSSQPQHF
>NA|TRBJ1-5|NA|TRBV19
TGTGCCAGTAGCTTGGCGGGATATAATCAGCCCCAGCATTTT
CASSLAGYNQPQHF
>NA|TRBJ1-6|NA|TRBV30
TGTGCCTGGAGGACAAATAATTCACCCCTCCACTTT
CAWRTNNSPLHF
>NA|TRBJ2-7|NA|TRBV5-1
TGCGCCAGCAGCGGGGGGACGCCCGACTACGAGCAGTACTTC
CASSGGTPDYEQYF
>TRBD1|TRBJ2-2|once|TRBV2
TGTGCCAGCAGTGCCCCAGGGGGCATCGGGGAGCTGTTTTTT
CASSAPGGIGELFF
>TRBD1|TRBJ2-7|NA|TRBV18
TGTGCCAGCTCAACATCGACAGGGGGCGGAGGCTACGAGCAGTACTTC
CASSTSTGGGGYEQYF
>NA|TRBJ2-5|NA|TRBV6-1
TGTGCCAGCAGTGACGTGGAGACCCAGTACTTC
CASSDVETQYF
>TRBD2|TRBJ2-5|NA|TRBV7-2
TGTGCCAGCAGCCAAACTAGCGGGGGGGGTCGTCGGACCCAGTACTTC
CASSQTSGGGRRTQYF
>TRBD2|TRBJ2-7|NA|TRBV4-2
TGTGCCAGCAGCCAAGTCCCGGGACTAGCTGGCGACGAGCAGTACTTC
CASSQVPGLAGDEQYF
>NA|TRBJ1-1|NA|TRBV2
TGTGCCAGCAGTGAAGGGGTCGAGGCTTTCTTT
CASSEGVEAFF
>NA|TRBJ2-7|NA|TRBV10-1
TGCGCCAGCAGTGCCCTCCCAGGGGATATCTACGAGCAGTACTTC
CASSALPGDIYEQYF
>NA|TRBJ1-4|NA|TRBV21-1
TGTGCCAGCAGCAAACGGCAGGGTTACCTAACTAATGAAAAACTGTTTTTT
CASSKRQGYLTNEKLFF
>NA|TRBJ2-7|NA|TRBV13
TGTGCCAGCAGTTACAGGACCTACGAGCAGTACTTC
CASSYRTYEQYF
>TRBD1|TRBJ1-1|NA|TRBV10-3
TGTGCCATCGGGAAGGGACAGGGGGAAGGAGCCACTGAAGCTTTCTTT
CAIGKGQGEGATEAFF
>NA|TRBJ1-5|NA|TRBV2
TGTGCCAGCAGTGGTCAACAGGTCCTAAGCAATCAGCCCCAGCATTTT
CASSGQQVLSNQPQHF
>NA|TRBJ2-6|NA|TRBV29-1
TGCAGCGTTGAGTGGGCCAACGTCCTGACTTTC
CSVEWANVLTF
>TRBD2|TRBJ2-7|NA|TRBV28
TGTGCCGGAAAAGCGGGGGCAGCTGGGGACTACGAGCAGTACTTC
CAGKAGAAGDYEQYF
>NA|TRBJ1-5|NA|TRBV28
TGTGCCAGCAGTTCCAGGGTTCAGCCCCAGCATTTT
CASSSRVQPQHF
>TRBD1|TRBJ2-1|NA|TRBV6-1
TGTGCCAGCAACCCGGGACAGGGGGTCCGCGGGCAGTTCTTC
CASNPGQGVRGQFF
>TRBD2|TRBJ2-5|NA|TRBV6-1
TGTGCCAGCAGTGAGCTAGCGGGGGGGCAAGAGACCCAGTACTTC
CASSELAGGQETQYF
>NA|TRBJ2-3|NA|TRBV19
TGTGCCAGTAACCTAGGGGGAGATGATACGCAGTATTTT
CASNLGGDDTQYF
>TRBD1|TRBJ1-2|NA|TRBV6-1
TGTGCCAGCAGTGAGGCGACAGGGCCAGCTAACTATGGCTACACCTTC
CASSEATGPANYGYTF